This T cell receptor beta chain emerged from a study of beta chain features in type 1 diabetes. Regarding the study as a whole: Among type 1 diabetes patients, VDJ junctions had fewer insertions and more deletions. In the patient group, naive, central memory and Treg TCRB repertoires seemed more alike than in the healthy donor group. In all four CD4+ subsets, TCRB CDR3 length was significantly, moderately reduced in type 1 diabetes. A potential influence of HLA type upon TCRB rearrangement remained unresolved herein.

What was sequenced were expressed TCRB transcripts, since all of the isolated RNA had been reverse transcribed. Sequenced by immunoSEQ multiplex PCR; TCRdb stores in-frame clones only, minus some. The sample shows 600,000 to 700,000 clones, roughly 13% of them seen only once. Staining for CD45RO/CCR7/CD25/CD127/CD95/CD27 allowed sorting of CD4+ naive, central memory, regulatory and stem cell-like memory cells. V was clipped by 4 bases and J by 3 bases; unmatched bases: 5. CDR3 length equals 14 residues. CDR1 is PRHDT and CDR2 is FYEKMQ in the germline V gene (reference sequence). Concerning this clone itself: Its antigen is undetermined. Other nucleotide sequences in the sample specify the same CDR3.

The chain joins TRBV13 to TRBJ1-2, with 7 positions matching TRBD1. This sequence originates from a man between 18 and 35 years old with type 1 diabetes. Input material: naive CD4+ T cells from blood. CDR3 residues: CASSSRQGDYGYTF. As DNA, the CDR3 is TGTGCCAGCAGCTCCCGACAGGGAGACTATGGCTACACCTTC.